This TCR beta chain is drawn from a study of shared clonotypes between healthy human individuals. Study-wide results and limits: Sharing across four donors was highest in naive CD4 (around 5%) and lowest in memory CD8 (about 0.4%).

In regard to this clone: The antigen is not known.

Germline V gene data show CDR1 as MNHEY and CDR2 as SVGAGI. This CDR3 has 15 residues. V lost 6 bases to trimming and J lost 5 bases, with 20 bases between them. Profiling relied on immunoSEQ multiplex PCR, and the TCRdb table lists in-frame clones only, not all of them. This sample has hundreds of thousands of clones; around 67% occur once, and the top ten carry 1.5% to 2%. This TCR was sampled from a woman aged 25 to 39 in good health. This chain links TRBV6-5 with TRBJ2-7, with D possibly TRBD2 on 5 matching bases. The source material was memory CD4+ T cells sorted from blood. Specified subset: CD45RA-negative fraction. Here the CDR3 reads CASRSLGKGLDEQYF. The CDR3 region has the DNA TGTGCCAGCAGGTCCCTCGGGAAGGGTTTGGACGAGCAGTACTTC.